The rows below give T cell receptor beta chains drawn from one sample of a study of blood T cell repertoires in COVID-19. Clones were read by immunoSEQ multiplex PCR, and TCRdb kept only the in-frame ones, dropping some. The sample contains 150,000 to 200,000 clones, 87% of which appear only once. Input material: PBMCs or T cells enriched from blood (not recorded which). These receptors all stem from a woman in her twenties or thirties who had recovered from COVID-19. CDR3s include the opening cysteine and the closing phenylalanine or tryptophan. Fields, in order: D gene, J gene, V gene, clone size, CDR3 DNA, CDR3 protein. The D gene is left open where the match is weak. Not all rows give a size; the values are once, few, many and, for expanded clones, a class.

TRBD1 | TRBJ2-2 | TRBV9 | few | TGTGCCAGCAGGGCAGGGGGCGCGGGCACCGGGGAGCTGTTTTTT | CASRAGGAGTGELFF
- | TRBJ1-2 | TRBV4-3 | - | TGCGCCAGCAGCCAAGATAGGGCCCAAGCGGGGGGCTACACCTTC | CASSQDRAQAGGYTF
- | TRBJ2-3 | TRBV15 | once | TGTGCCACCAGCCAACGCGGGGGCAGCACAGATACGCAGTATTTT | CATSQRGGSTDTQYF
- | TRBJ2-3 | TRBV18 | - | TGTGCCAGCTCCACTCTTACAGATACGCAGTATTTT | CASSTLTDTQYF
TRBD2 | TRBJ2-2 | TRBV5-1 | few | TGCGCCAGCAGGTCTACTAGCGGGAGTTTGGCCGGGGAGCTGTTTTTT | CASRSTSGSLAGELFF
- | TRBJ2-7 | TRBV11-3 | - | TGTGCCAGCAGCTTAGGGGGGGATTTATACGAGCAGTACTTC | CASSLGGDLYEQYF
- | TRBJ1-1 | TRBV29-1 | - | TGCAGCGTTGGCCAGGGGCACACTGAAGCTTTCTTT | CSVGQGHTEAFF
TRBD1 | TRBJ1-2 | TRBV19 | - | TGTGCCAGTAGTCCCGACAGGGGAGGCTATGGCTACACCTTC | CASSPDRGGYGYTF
- | TRBJ1-4 | TRBV25-1 | - | TGTGCCAGCAGCGGGGGTAATGAAAAACTGTTTTTT | CASSGGNEKLFF
- | TRBJ1-1 | TRBV3-1/TRBV3-2 | - | TGTGCCAGCAGCCTTACGGGTGGCACTGAAGCTTTCTTT | CASSLTGGTEAFF
- | TRBJ2-2 | TRBV5-6 | - | TGTGCCAGCAGCTTCAGGGCGAACACCGGGGAGCTGTTTTTT | CASSFRANTGELFF
- | TRBJ1-5 | TRBV7-8 | - | TGTGCCAGCAGCTTAGTTCCGGGAAATCAGCCCCAGCATTTT | CASSLVPGNQPQHF
TRBD1 | TRBJ1-1 | TRBV2 | - | TGTGCCTCCCTCCGGGACAGGGGGTTGAACACTGAAGCTTTCTTT | CASLRDRGLNTEAFF
TRBD1 | TRBJ1-2 | TRBV10-3 | - | TGTGCCATCAGTGGGTCCGACAGGGAGTATGGCTACACCTTC | CAISGSDREYGYTF
TRBD1 | TRBJ1-1 | TRBV10-3 | - | TGTGCCGACCTTAACCGGGACAGGGGCAAGCCTAACACTGAAGCTTTCTTT | CADLNRDRGKPNTEAFF
TRBD1 | TRBJ1-4 | TRBV6-1 | once | TGTGCCAGCAGTGAAGGGACAGGGGTTGAAAAACTGTTTTTT | CASSEGTGVEKLFF
TRBD2 | TRBJ2-3 | TRBV2 | - | TGTGCCAGGTTATCAACGGGGGGGACTTCGGATACGCAGTATTTT | CARLSTGGTSDTQYF
- | TRBJ2-7 | TRBV12-3/TRBV12-4 | - | TGTGCCAGCAGACCCGGACTATTCTACGAGCAGTACTTC | CASRPGLFYEQYF
TRBD1 | TRBJ1-1 | TRBV3-1/TRBV3-2 | - | TGTGCCAGCAGCCAAGATGAAGTTGGGACAGGCCGAGGGGGCTTTAACACTGAAGCTTTCTTT | CASSQDEVGTGRGGFNTEAFF
- | TRBJ2-2 | TRBV5-6 | once | TGTGCCAGCAGCCCTATCACCGGGGAGCTGTTTTTT | CASSPITGELFF
TRBD1 | TRBJ2-7 | TRBV12-3/TRBV12-4 | few | TGTGCCAGCCGGGACAGGGGGCACGAGCAGTACTTC | CASRDRGHEQYF
TRBD2 | TRBJ2-7 | TRBV30 | - | TGTGCCTGGGGCCCCCTGGGGGGACTAGCGGGAGGAGAGCAGTACTTC | CAWGPLGGLAGGEQYF
TRBD1 | TRBJ2-4 | TRBV30 | - | TGTGCCTGGAGTACCAGGGGGCAAGACATTCAGTACTTC | CAWSTRGQDIQYF
TRBD1 | TRBJ2-7 | TRBV7-2 | - | TGTGCCAGCAGCTTAGTGACAGGGGGCACCTACGAGCAGTACTTC | CASSLVTGGTYEQYF
- | TRBJ2-5 | TRBV13 | - | TGTGCCAGCACCGTAAGGGGAAGTGAGACCCAGTACTTC | CASTVRGSETQYF
TRBD2 | TRBJ2-5 | TRBV2 | few | TGTGCCAGCAGACCCGGGACTAGCGGGGGGGGCCAAGAGACCCAGTACTTC | CASRPGTSGGGQETQYF
TRBD1 | TRBJ2-7 | TRBV4-2 | - | TGTGCCAGCAGCCCCTTAGCAGGGGGTGGGAGCTCCTACGAGCAGTACTTC | CASSPLAGGGSSYEQYF
TRBD1 | TRBJ2-7 | TRBV29-1 | once | TGCAGCGTTGGGGACAGCTCCTACGAGCAGTACTTC | CSVGDSSYEQYF
TRBD1 | TRBJ2-7 | TRBV27 | - | TGTGCCAGCAGTTTTTTCGGGACAGGAGCCTACGAGCAGTACTTC | CASSFFGTGAYEQYF
TRBD1 | TRBJ1-1 | TRBV7-2 | - | TGTGCCAGCGGAGGACAGGCGGCCAACACTGAAGCTTTCTTT | CASGGQAANTEAFF
- | TRBJ1-3 | TRBV30 | - | TGTGCCTGGAGTGTTGGTCTCTTGGGGAGAGCCTCTGGAAACACCATATATTTT | CAWSVGLLGRASGNTIYF
TRBD1 | TRBJ1-2 | TRBV6-6 | - | TGTGCCAGCAGTTACGGGGACAGGGCTGGTGGCTACACCTTC | CASSYGDRAGGYTF
TRBD1 | TRBJ1-1 | TRBV20-1 | - | TGCAGTGCTAGTTGGACAGGGCGGTTTGAAGCTTTCTTT | CSASWTGRFEAFF
- | TRBJ2-7 | TRBV5-1 | - | TGCGCCAGCAGCTTCCAGCAGGGGGGTCCCTACGAGCAGTACTTC | CASSFQQGGPYEQYF
TRBD1 | TRBJ2-7 | TRBV27 | - | TGTGCCAGCAGTTTAGCTACCGGGACAGTCTCCTACGAGCAGTACTTC | CASSLATGTVSYEQYF
TRBD1 | TRBJ2-1 | TRBV27 | - | TGTGCCAGCAGTTCTTCTCCGCGACAGGGGGGCAATGAGCAGTTCTTC | CASSSSPRQGGNEQFF
TRBD1 | TRBJ2-7 | TRBV6-5 | - | TGTGCCAGCAGACGCGGACAGGGCACCTACGAGCAGTACTTC | CASRRGQGTYEQYF
- | TRBJ1-4 | TRBV7-9 | once | TGTGCCAGCAGCTTCTATAGTACCGAAAAACTGTTTTTT | CASSFYSTEKLFF
- | TRBJ1-2 | TRBV28 | - | TGTGCCAGCAGTTCTGGGACTGCGGAAGGCTACACCTTC | CASSSGTAEGYTF
TRBD1 | TRBJ1-1 | TRBV5-1 | - | TGCGCCAGCAGCTCAGCCGGGACAGGGGCTGGCACTGAAGCTTTCTTT | CASSSAGTGAGTEAFF
- | TRBJ2-5 | TRBV7-9 | - | TGTGCCAGCAACCTACAGGGACGGCAAGAGACCCAGTACTTC | CASNLQGRQETQYF